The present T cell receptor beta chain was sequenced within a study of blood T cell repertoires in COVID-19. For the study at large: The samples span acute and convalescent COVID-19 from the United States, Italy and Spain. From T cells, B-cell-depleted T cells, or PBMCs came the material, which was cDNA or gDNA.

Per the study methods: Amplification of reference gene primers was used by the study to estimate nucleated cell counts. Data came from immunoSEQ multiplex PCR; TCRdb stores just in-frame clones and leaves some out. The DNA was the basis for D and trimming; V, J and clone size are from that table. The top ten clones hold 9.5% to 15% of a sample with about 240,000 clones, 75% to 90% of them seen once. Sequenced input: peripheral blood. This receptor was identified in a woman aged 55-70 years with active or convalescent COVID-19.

The CDR3 reads CASSRGDSYEQYF. CDR3 bases: TGTGCCAGCAGCCGGGGGGACTCCTACGAGCAGTACTTC. The chain carries TRBV5-4 and TRBJ2-7, with 7 bases lining up with TRBD2. Germline values: CDR1 SGHNT, CDR2 YYREEE (reference sequence). Unmatched junction bases numbered 1, after V lost 4 bases and J lost 0 bases. The CDR3 is 13 residues long.